This T cell receptor beta chain is drawn from a study of T cell responses to AZD1222 COVID-19 vaccine. V was pared by 5 bases and J by 7 bases, with 6 bases of the junction left unmatched. The CDR3 totals 14 residues. Germline CDR1 and CDR2: SEHNR and FQNEAQ (reference sequence). Note on this clone: What it binds is not known.

Assay used: immunoSEQ multiplex PCR; TCRdb lists only in-frame clones, some missing. The repertoire has 150,000 to 200,000 clones, 88% of them found once; the top ten carry roughly 4%. Broader study findings: Clonal diversity may have been underestimated in mostly white British donors. Among vaccine-associated CD4 TCRs, coverage spanned spike, with dominance at 160-218 and 743-854. Only five to seven AZD1222 recipients were seropositive at baseline. Of spike-specific TCRs, nearly half reportedly target regions left unmutated in variants.

This chain links TRBV7-9 with TRBJ1-4; 8 bases map to TRBD1. This specimen was peripheral blood, taken 28 days after the second AZD1222 dose. The sequence derives from an adult who received the AZD1222 COVID-19 vaccine. In DNA form, the CDR3 reads TGTGCCAGCAGCCCCAGGGGGCAAGGTGAAAAACTGTTTTTT. This sequence encodes CASSPRGQGEKLFF. The full variable domain, its missing parts supplied by reference TRBV7-9 and TRBJ1-4, is DTGVSQNPRHKITKRGQNVTFRCDPISEHNRLYWYRQTLGQGPEFLTYFQNEAQLEKSRLLSDRFSAERPKGSFSTLEIQRTEQGDSAMYLCASSPRGQGEKLFFGSGTQLSVL.